A single sample gave rise to the 12 T cell receptor beta chains below, sequenced in a study of TIL therapy for anti-PD-1-resistant metastatic lung cancer. The immunoSEQ assay was v3. The assay was immunoSEQ multiplex PCR, and TCRdb's table has in-frame clones only and misses some. The table shows more than 55,000 clones, with about 69% occurring only once. Time point denoted: pre-treatment sample, taken before nivolumab and TIL therapy. Here the sequenced sample was blood, taken at baseline. These receptor sequences come from a person aged 25 to 79 with non-small cell lung cancer.

The V call is TRBV6-5, the J call TRBJ2-2; D remains unclear. In germline, CDR1 is MNHEY, CDR2 SVGAGI. This CDR3 contains 13 residues. V dropped 0 bases and J dropped 5 bases, with 4 bases sitting between them. The chain's CDR3 is CASSYSITGELFF. The CDR3 nucleotides are TGTGCCAGCAGTTACTCGATTACCGGGGAGCTGTTTTTT.

The chain joins TRBV5-5 to TRBJ2-5, with unresolved D. V lost 1 base and J lost 4, with 5 bases in between. The germline CDR1 and CDR2 sequences are SGHKS and YYEKEE (reference sequence). CDR3 length equals 12 residues. CDR3 DNA: TGTGCCAGCAGCTTGTCGGTAGAGACCCAGTACTTC. The encoded protein is CASSLSVETQYF.

DNA of the CDR3: TGTGCCAGCAGTGCTAGCGGGAGGGCCTCCTACGAGCAGTACTTC. Translation gives CASSASGRASYEQYF. V is TRBV6-1 and J is TRBJ2-7; 12 bases map to TRBD2. Trimming removed 4 bases from V and 0 bases from J; junction bases left unmatched: 1. This CDR3 has 15 amino acids. The germline V gene has CDR1 MNHNS and CDR2 SASEGT.

This sequence joins TRBV27 and TRBJ2-1, with 7 nucleotides matching TRBD2. This CDR3 has 15 amino acids. J lost 0 bases, V lost 3 bases, and 2 bases had no gene match. Germline lookup yields CDR1 MNHEY and CDR2 SMNVEV (reference sequence). In DNA form, the CDR3 reads TGTGCCAGCAGTTTCAGCGGGATCTCCTACAATGAGCAGTTCTTC. It specifies CASSFSGISYNEQFF.

This clone occurred once. This chain connects TRBV30 to TRBJ2-1; TRBD1 or TRBD2 may be the D gene (5 bases each). Germline V gene data show CDR1 as GTSNPN and CDR2 as SVGIG (reference sequence). The CDR3 is 13 amino acids. V gave up 1 base and J gave up 7 bases, with 11 bases separating them. The CDR3 spells CAWSGQGGNEQFF. The CDR3 nucleotides are TGTGCCTGGAGTGGTCAGGGCGGGAATGAGCAGTTCTTC.

This clone was counted a few times. The J gene is TRBJ2-1, the V gene TRBV4-1, with D possibly TRBD2 on 5 matching bases. The germline CDR1 and CDR2 sequences are MGHRA and YSYEKL. This CDR3 is 14 amino acids long. V lost 3 bases, J lost 1 base, and 7 bases lay in between. As DNA, the CDR3 is TGCGCCAGCAGCCAGCGGGTTTCCTACAATGAGCAGTTCTTC. Residues: CASSQRVSYNEQFF.

The chain employs TRBV14 and TRBJ2-5; no clear D gene. Germline CDR1 SGHDN, CDR2 FVKESK. Trimming took 1 base from V and 4 from J, leaving 7 bases between them. The CDR3 extends over 13 amino acids. CDR3 in DNA: TGTGCCAGCAGCCAAGGGATTACAGAGACCCAGTACTTC. Its translation: CASSQGITETQYF.

The chain joins TRBV6-1 to TRBJ2-7, with D maybe TRBD2 (6 bases). The CDR3 consists of 13 residues. Trimming removed 8 bases at V and 0 bases at J, with 11 bases between. Germline CDR1 reads MNHNS; CDR2 reads SASEGT. The CDR3 sequence: CASVWGGSYEQYF. The CDR3 DNA follows: TGTGCCAGCGTATGGGGAGGCTCCTACGAGCAGTACTTC.

In its sample, this clone was seen a few times. The chain recombines TRBV7-8 with TRBJ2-2, with D tentatively TRBD2 (6 bases). The CDR3 length is 14 residues. Germline loops: CDR1 SGHVS, CDR2 FQNEAQ. The V end was cut by 3 bases, the J end by 2 bases, with 7 bases between. CDR3 in amino acids: CASSLGGNTGELFF. CDR3 DNA: TGTGCCAGCAGCTTGGGGGGAAACACCGGGGAGCTGTTTTTT.

The chain recombines TRBV7-8 with TRBJ2-7; D possibly corresponds to TRBD1 (7 bases). The CDR3 loop spans 16 amino acids. CDR1 and CDR2 from the germline V gene are SGHVS and FQNEAQ. V lost 2 bases and J lost 3, with 17 bases in between. The CDR3 DNA follows: TGTGCCAGCAGCTTACGCAGCCCAGGGGGAGGCTACGAGCAGTACTTC. It specifies CASSLRSPGGGYEQYF.

The chain couples TRBV7-9 to TRBJ1-2, with D perhaps matching TRBD1 (5 bases). This CDR3 has 14 amino acids. V was clipped by 3 bases and J by 5 bases, with 13 bases between them. Germline V gives CDR1 SEHNR, CDR2 FQNEAQ (reference sequence). The CDR3 sequence is CASSFERGVYGYTF. The CDR3 DNA reads as TGTGCCAGCAGCTTTGAGAGGGGAGTTTATGGCTACACCTTC.

The sample holds a few counts of this clone. This chain uses TRBV4-1 with TRBJ1-2; D unclear. CDR3 length: 14 residues. V was clipped by 3 bases and J by 6 bases, with 14 bases between them. CDR1 and CDR2 (germline): MGHRA, YSYEKL. Here the CDR3 reads CASSQRADGNGYTF. CDR3 DNA sequence: TGCGCCAGCAGCCAGAGGGCAGACGGGAATGGCTACACCTTC.